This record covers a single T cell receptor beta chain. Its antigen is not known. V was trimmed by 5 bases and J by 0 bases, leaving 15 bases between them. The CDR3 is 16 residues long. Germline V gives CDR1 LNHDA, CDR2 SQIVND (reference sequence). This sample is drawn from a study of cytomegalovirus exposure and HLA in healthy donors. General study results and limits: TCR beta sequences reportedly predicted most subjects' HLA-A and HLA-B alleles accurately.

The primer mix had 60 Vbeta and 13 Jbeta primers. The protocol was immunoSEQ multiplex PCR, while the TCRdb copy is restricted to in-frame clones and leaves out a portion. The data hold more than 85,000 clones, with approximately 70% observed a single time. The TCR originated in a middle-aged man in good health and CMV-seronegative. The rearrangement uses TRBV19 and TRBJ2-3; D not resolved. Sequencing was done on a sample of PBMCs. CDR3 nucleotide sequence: TGTGCCAGTAGTCCGTACTTACCCTTTAGCACAGATACGCAGTATTTT. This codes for CASSPYLPFSTDTQYF.